This record looks at one T cell receptor beta chain sequence and its context. Its antigen is unknown. The sample comes from a study of response to subunit inactivated influenza vaccine. Study-wide results and caveats: The authors put forward the suggestion that each seasonal influenza vaccination may bring in only a limited number of new T cells.

MiXCR, applied by TCRdb to the RT-PCR reads, yields one record per CDR3 protein. The profile shows under 200,000 distinct CDR3 sequences, roughly 10% of them singletons. Trimming cost V 3 bases and J 2 bases, with 7 bases left between them. The CDR3 covers 12 residues. Germline CDR1 and CDR2: DFQATT and SNEGSKA (reference sequence). The sequencing here drew on CD8+ T cells sorted from PBMCs, taken about 24 months after vaccination. This TCR was sampled from a man aged 45-69 years who received an inactivated influenza vaccine. The chain uses TRBV20-1 and TRBJ1-1, with D unresolved. CDR3 coding DNA: TGCAGTGCTAGTTCCAGAAACACTGAAGCTTTCTTT. Encoded protein: CSASSRNTEAFF.